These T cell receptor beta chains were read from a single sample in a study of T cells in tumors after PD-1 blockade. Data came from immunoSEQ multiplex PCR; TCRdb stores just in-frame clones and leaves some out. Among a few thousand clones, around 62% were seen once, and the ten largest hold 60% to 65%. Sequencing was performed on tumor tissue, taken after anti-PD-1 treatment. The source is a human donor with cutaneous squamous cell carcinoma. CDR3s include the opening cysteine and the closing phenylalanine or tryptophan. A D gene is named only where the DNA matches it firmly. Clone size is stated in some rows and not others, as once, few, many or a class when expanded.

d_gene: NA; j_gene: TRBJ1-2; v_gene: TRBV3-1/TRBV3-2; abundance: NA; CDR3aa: CASSLISGQGRGYTF; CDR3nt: TGTGCCAGCAGCCTCATATCAGGACAAGGACGGGGCTACACCTTC
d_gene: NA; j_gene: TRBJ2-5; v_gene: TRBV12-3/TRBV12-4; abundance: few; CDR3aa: CASSTLGETQYF; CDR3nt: TGTGCCAGCAGTACCCTAGGGGAGACCCAGTACTTC
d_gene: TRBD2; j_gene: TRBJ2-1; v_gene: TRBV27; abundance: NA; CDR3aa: CASSLMAGEFYNKQFF; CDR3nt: TGTGCCAGCAGTTTAATGGCGGGGGAGTTCTACAATAAGCAGTTCTTC
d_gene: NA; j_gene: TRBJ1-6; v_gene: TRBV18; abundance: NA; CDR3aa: CASSPQGKNSPLHF; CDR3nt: TGTGCCAGCTCACCTCAAGGGAAGAATTCACCCCTCCACTTT
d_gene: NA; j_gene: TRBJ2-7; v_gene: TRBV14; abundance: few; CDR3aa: CASSQETGMGRWGEQYF; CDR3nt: TGTGCCAGCAGCCAAGAAACAGGGATGGGACGTTGGGGTGAGCAGTACTTC
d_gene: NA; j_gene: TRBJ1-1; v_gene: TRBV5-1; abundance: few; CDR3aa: CASSLNTEAFF; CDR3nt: TGCGCCAGCAGCCTGAACACTGAAGCTTTCTTT
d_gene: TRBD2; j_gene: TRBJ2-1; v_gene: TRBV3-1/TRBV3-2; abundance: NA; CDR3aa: CASSQTSSPNNEQFF; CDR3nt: TGTGCCAGCAGCCAGACTAGCTCCCCGAACAATGAGCAGTTCTTC
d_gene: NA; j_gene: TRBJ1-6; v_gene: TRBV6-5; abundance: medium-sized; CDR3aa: CASSSQGYNSPLHF; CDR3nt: TGTGCCAGCAGTTCCCAGGGGTATAATTCACCCCTCCACTTT
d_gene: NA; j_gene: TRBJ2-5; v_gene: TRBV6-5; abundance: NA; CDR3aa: CASTLGETQYF; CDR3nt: TGTGCCAGCACTCTCGGGGAGACCCAGTACTTC
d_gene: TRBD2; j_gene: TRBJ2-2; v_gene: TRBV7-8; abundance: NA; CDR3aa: CAAGTSGGDGVTGELFF; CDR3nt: TGTGCCGCTGGGACTAGCGGGGGGGATGGGGTCACCGGGGAGCTGTTTTTT
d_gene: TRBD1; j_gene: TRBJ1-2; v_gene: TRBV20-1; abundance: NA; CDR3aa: CSASGDREDYTF; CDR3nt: TGCAGTGCTAGTGGGGACAGGGAGGACTACACCTTC
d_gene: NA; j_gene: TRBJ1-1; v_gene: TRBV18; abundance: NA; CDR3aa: CASSPSYTEAFF; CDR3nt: TGTGCCAGCTCACCATCCTACACTGAAGCTTTCTTT
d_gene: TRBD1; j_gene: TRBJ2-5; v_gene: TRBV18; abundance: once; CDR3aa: CASSPPGQAGETQYF; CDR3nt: TGTGCCAGCTCACCACCGGGACAGGCCGGTGAGACCCAGTACTTC
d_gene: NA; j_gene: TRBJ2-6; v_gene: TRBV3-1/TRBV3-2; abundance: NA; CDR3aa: CASSPLPRHTSGANVLTF; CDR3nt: TGTGCCAGCAGCCCCCTCCCTAGACACACTTCTGGGGCCAACGTCCTGACTTTC
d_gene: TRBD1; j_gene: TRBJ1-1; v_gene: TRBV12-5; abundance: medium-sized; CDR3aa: CASGLRTGTGEAFF; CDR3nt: TGTGCTAGTGGTTTGCGGACAGGGACGGGTGAAGCTTTCTTT
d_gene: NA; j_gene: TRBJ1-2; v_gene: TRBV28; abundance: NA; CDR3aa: CASLDVNYGYTF; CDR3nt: TGTGCCAGCTTAGATGTCAACTATGGCTACACCTTC
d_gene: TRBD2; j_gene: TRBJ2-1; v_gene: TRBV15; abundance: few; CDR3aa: CATSGTSGVHNEQFF; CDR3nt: TGTGCCACCAGCGGGACTAGCGGGGTACACAATGAGCAGTTCTTC
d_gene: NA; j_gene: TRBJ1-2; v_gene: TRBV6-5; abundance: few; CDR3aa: CASRRTGNYGYTF; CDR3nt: TGTGCCAGCAGAAGGACCGGTAACTATGGCTACACCTTC
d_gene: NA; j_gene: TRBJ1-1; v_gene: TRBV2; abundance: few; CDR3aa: CAVRRVGTEAFF; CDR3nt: TGTGCAGTTCGCAGGGTGGGGACTGAAGCTTTCTTT
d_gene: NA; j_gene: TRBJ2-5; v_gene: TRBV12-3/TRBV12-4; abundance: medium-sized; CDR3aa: CASKGTSAETQYF; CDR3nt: TGTGCCAGCAAGGGGACCTCGGCAGAGACCCAGTACTTC
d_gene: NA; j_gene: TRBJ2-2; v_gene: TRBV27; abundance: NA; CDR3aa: CASSRFSTDYTGELFF; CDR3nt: TGTGCCAGCAGTAGATTTTCGACCGACTATACCGGGGAGCTGTTTTTT
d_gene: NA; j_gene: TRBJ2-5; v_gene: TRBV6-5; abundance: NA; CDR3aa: CASTMGGSQETQYF; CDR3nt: TGTGCCAGCACCATGGGAGGTTCACAAGAGACCCAGTACTTC
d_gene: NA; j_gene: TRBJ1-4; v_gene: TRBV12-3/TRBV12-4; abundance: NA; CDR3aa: CASSFQEKLFF; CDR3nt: TGTGCCAGCAGTTTTCAGGAAAAACTGTTTTTT
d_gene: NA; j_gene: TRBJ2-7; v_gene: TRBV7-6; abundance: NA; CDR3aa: CASSLGTGSYEQYF; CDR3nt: TGTGCCAGCAGCTTAGGCACAGGATCCTACGAGCAGTACTTC
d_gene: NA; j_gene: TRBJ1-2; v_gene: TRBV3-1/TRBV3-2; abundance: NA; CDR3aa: CASSQAEGVFNYGYTF; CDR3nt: TGTGCCAGCAGCCAAGCAGAAGGAGTTTTTAACTATGGCTACACCTTC
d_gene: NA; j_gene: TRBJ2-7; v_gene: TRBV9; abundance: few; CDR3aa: CASSVKGGTFEQYF; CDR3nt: TGTGCCAGCAGCGTAAAGGGGGGTACTTTCGAGCAGTACTTC
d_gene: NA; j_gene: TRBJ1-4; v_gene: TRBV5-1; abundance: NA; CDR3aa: CASSLVGSNEKLFF; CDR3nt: TGCGCCAGCAGCTTGGTCGGGAGTAACGAAAAACTGTTTTTT
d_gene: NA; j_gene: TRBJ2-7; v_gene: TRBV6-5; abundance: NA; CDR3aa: CASSQTRSYEQYF; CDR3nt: TGTGCCAGCAGCCAGACCAGATCCTACGAGCAGTACTTC
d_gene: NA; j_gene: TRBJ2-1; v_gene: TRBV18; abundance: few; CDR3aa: CASSGFKDPSAYNEQFF; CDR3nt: TGTGCCAGCTCAGGGTTTAAAGACCCTTCAGCTTACAATGAGCAGTTCTTC
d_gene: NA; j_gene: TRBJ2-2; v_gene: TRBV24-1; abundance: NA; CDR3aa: CATSDFTGSGELFF; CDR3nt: TGTGCCACCAGTGATTTCACAGGGTCCGGGGAGCTGTTTTTT
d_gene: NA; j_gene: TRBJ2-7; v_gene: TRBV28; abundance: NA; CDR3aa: CASSFGLSYEQYF; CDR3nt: TGTGCCAGCAGTTTCGGGTTGTCCTACGAGCAGTACTTC
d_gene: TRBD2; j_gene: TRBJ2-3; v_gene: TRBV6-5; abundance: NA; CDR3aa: CASSYTSGGFTDTQYF; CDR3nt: TGTGCCAGCAGTTACACTAGCGGGGGATTCACAGATACGCAGTATTTT
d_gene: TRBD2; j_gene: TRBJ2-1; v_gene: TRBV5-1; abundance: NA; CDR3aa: CASSSGGAGNEQFF; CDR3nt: TGCGCCAGCAGCAGCGGGGGGGCCGGGAATGAGCAGTTCTTC
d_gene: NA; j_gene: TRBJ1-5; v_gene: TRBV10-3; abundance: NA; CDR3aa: CAISPDRSNQPQHF; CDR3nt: TGTGCCATCAGTCCTGACAGGAGCAATCAGCCCCAGCATTTT
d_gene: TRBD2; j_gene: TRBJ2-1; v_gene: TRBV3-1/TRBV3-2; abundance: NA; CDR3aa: CASSQDTIAGGKYNEQFF; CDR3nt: TGTGCCAGCAGCCAAGATACTATAGCGGGGGGAAAGTACAATGAGCAGTTCTTC
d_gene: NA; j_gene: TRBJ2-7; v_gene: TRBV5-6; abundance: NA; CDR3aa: CASSKAGTLSYEQYF; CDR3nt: TGTGCCAGCAGCAAGGCCGGGACATTATCCTACGAGCAGTACTTC
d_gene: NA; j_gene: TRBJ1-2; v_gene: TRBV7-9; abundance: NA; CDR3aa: CASSHWTLSNYGYTF; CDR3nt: TGTGCCAGCAGCCACTGGACACTGTCAAACTATGGCTACACCTTC
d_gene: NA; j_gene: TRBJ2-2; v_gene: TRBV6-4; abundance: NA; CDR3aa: CASSDRNTGELFF; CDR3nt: TGTGCCAGCAGTGACAGGAACACCGGGGAGCTGTTTTTT